The rows below give T cell receptor beta chains drawn from one sample of a study of shared clonotypes between healthy human individuals. Profiling relied on immunoSEQ multiplex PCR, and the TCRdb table lists in-frame clones only, not all of them. The sample includes more than 2,000,000 clones, 85% to 95% seen only once; the top ten take 0.39%. Input material: naive CD4+ T cells from PBMCs. These receptors originate from a man younger than 35 in good health. Some clones in this sample may be carry-over from other donors' samples. Both conserved end residues are part of each CDR3. The D gene is left open where the match is weak. Clone size is given for some rows only: seen once, a few or many times, or a class if the clone is expanded.

>TRBV7-8|-|-|TRBJ1-2
TGTGCCAGCAGCCCCCGGGGGTCGTATGGCTACACCTTC
CASSPRGSYGYTF
>TRBV25-1|-|-|TRBJ2-7
TGTGCCAGCAGTGCTTTTCGAGGCGAGCAGTACTTC
CASSAFRGEQYF
>TRBV7-2|-|-|TRBJ2-5
TGTGCCAGCAGCTTAGTCGGCCCCGCCAGGACCCAGTACTTC
CASSLVGPARTQYF
>TRBV11-2|-|-|TRBJ2-1
TGTGCCAGCAGCTTAGCTTCCGGGGGAGGATACAATGAGCAGTTCTTC
CASSLASGGGYNEQFF
>TRBV11-3|TRBD1|-|TRBJ2-7
TGTGCCAGCAGCCCCGGGGACAGGGACGAGCAGTACTTC
CASSPGDRDEQYF
>TRBV6-1|-|-|TRBJ2-5
TGTGCCAGCAGCCGCACAGGGCAAGAGACCCAGTACTTC
CASSRTGQETQYF
>TRBV5-1|-|once|TRBJ2-2
TGCGCCAGCAGCTCTCTAACTGGCGGGGAGCTGTTTTTT
CASSSLTGGELFF
>TRBV18|-|-|TRBJ2-7
TGTGCCAGCCAAGGTGGGGCGGGTATCCCCTACGAGCAGTACTTC
CASQGGAGIPYEQYF
>TRBV28|-|-|TRBJ1-1
TGTGCCAGCAGTCGCGGGGGGATGGGCACTGAAGCTTTCTTT
CASSRGGMGTEAFF
>TRBV5-8|TRBD2|-|TRBJ2-5
TGTGCCAGCAGCTTTCCCCGCGCGGGAGGAGAGACCCAGTACTTC
CASSFPRAGGETQYF
>TRBV7-3|-|-|TRBJ2-7
TGTGCCAGCAGCTTAACCGGCGGAAACTCCTACGAGCAGTACTTC
CASSLTGGNSYEQYF
>TRBV6-5|-|once|TRBJ2-7
TGTGCCAGCAGATCCGCTGGGGGGGCTTACGAGCAGTACTTC
CASRSAGGAYEQYF
>TRBV4-1|TRBD1|-|TRBJ1-4
TGCGCCAGCAGCCAGGTGGACAGGGACGATGAAAAACTGTTTTTT
CASSQVDRDDEKLFF
>TRBV7-2|TRBD2|-|TRBJ2-1
TGTGCCAGCAGCGCATTGGGGCTAGCGGGAAGCAATGAGCAGTTCTTC
CASSALGLAGSNEQFF
>TRBV30|-|-|TRBJ2-7
TGTGCCTGGAGTAAGGGTGTGGGAGAGCAGTACTTC
CAWSKGVGEQYF
>TRBV7-7|-|-|TRBJ2-5
TGTGCCAGCACCTCGACCGGGGGAGAGACCCAGTACTTC
CASTSTGGETQYF
>TRBV6-5|-|-|TRBJ2-1
TGTGCCAGCAGTTACGGGCAGGGTGGGTACAATGAGCAGTTCTTC
CASSYGQGGYNEQFF
>TRBV28|TRBD1|-|TRBJ1-3
TGTGCCAGCAGTACAAACGGACAGGGGTCTGGAAACACCATATATTTT
CASSTNGQGSGNTIYF
>TRBV28|-|-|TRBJ1-4
TGTGCCAGCAGTTTAAGAAGGCCGGGGGCAGAAAAACTGTTTTTT
CASSLRRPGAEKLFF
>TRBV28|TRBD2|-|TRBJ2-7
TGTGCCAGCAGTTTTCGACTAGCGGGAGCCGGCGAGCAGTACTTC
CASSFRLAGAGEQYF
>TRBV5-6|-|-|TRBJ2-1
TGTGCCAGCAGCTTGTCGGCGGGTGACAATGAGCAGTTCTTC
CASSLSAGDNEQFF
>TRBV28|-|-|TRBJ1-6
TGTGCCAGCAGTACGGGGAATTCACCCCTCCACTTT
CASSTGNSPLHF
>TRBV29-1|-|-|TRBJ2-3
TGCAGCGGGGCCCGTCAGCGAGTGGGGGCAGAGACGCAGTATTTT
CSGARQRVGAETQYF
>TRBV19|-|-|TRBJ1-1
TGTGCCAGTACCCGCCTAACGGGGGGCACTGAAGCTTTCTTT
CASTRLTGGTEAFF
>TRBV5-1|-|-|TRBJ2-6
TGCGCCAGCAGCTTGGGGCGCGAATCGGGGGCCAACGTCCTGACTTTC
CASSLGRESGANVLTF
>TRBV11-2|-|-|TRBJ2-3
TGTGCCAGCAGCTTACAGGGTCCGCAGTATTTT
CASSLQGPQYF
>TRBV11-3|TRBD2|-|TRBJ2-5
TGTGCCAGCAGCCTTGGGGGGGTCCGAGAGACCCAGTACTTC
CASSLGGVRETQYF
>TRBV5-4|-|-|TRBJ2-5
TGTGCCAGCAGCTTGGAGACGGGAAGAGAGACCCAGTACTTC
CASSLETGRETQYF
>TRBV9|TRBD1|once|TRBJ2-7
TGTGCCAGCAGCACCGGACAGGGGACCTACGAGCAGTACTTC
CASSTGQGTYEQYF
>TRBV6-1|-|-|TRBJ1-5
TGTGCCGGCGCCACAGGGAACAATCAGCCCCAGCATTTT
CAGATGNNQPQHF
>TRBV5-1|TRBD1|-|TRBJ2-7
TGCGCCAGCAGCAGTGGACAGGTCCTCCCTGGCGAGCAGTACTTC
CASSSGQVLPGEQYF
>TRBV9|TRBD1|-|TRBJ2-5
TGTGCCAGCAGCGGACGGACAGGGGTAGAGACCCAGTACTTC
CASSGRTGVETQYF
>TRBV5-1|TRBD1|-|TRBJ1-4
TGCGCCAGCAGTCCGACAGGGGGCCTTACCTATGAAAAACTGTTTTTT
CASSPTGGLTYEKLFF
>TRBV2|-|-|TRBJ2-2
TGTGCCAGCAGAGCCGGGACTTCGAACACCGGGGAGCTGTTTTTT
CASRAGTSNTGELFF
>TRBV5-4|-|-|TRBJ2-6
TGTGCCAGCAGCCGAGGGGGGCCCAGTGATAGAACTGGGGCCAACGTCCTGACTTTC
CASSRGGPSDRTGANVLTF
>TRBV5-1|-|-|TRBJ1-2
TGCGCCAGCAGCTCTAGTCAACAGATTAACTATGGCTACACCTTC
CASSSSQQINYGYTF
>TRBV7-6|TRBD2|-|TRBJ2-7
TGTGCCAGCAGCTTAGTCCCAGCGGGAGAAGTCGAGCAGTACTTC
CASSLVPAGEVEQYF
>TRBV5-4|-|-|TRBJ1-2
TGTGCCAGCAGCCCCATACGGGGAGGTAACTATGGCTACACCTTC
CASSPIRGGNYGYTF
>TRBV29-1|TRBD2|-|TRBJ2-5
TGCAGCGTTGAAAAGCCCGGGGGGGAGACCCAGTACTTC
CSVEKPGGETQYF
>TRBV19|-|-|TRBJ1-4
TGTGCCAGTAGATTCCGGGACTCCGAGGAAAAACTGTTTTTT
CASRFRDSEEKLFF
>TRBV6-6|-|-|TRBJ2-5
TGTGCCAGCAGTCCTACCGTCGAGATCCAGTACTTC
CASSPTVEIQYF
>TRBV29-1|-|-|TRBJ2-2
TGCAGCGTTGAATTCGGGGTAGGTATGGCCGGGGAGCTGTTTTTT
CSVEFGVGMAGELFF
>TRBV5-1|-|-|TRBJ1-4
TGCGCCAGCAGCTTGGCCGGTCAGGGTAGTGAAAAACTGTTTTTT
CASSLAGQGSEKLFF
>TRBV2|-|-|TRBJ2-1
TGTGCCAGCAGTGAAGAGCGGGTTTTAACGAATAATGAGCAGTTCTTC
CASSEERVLTNNEQFF
>TRBV6-1|-|-|TRBJ1-5
TGTGCCAGCAGCCCGGGGATATTCAATCAGCCCCAGCATTTT
CASSPGIFNQPQHF
>TRBV28|TRBD1|once|TRBJ1-2
TGTGCCAGCAGGCCCCCAGGGGGGATAGGCTACACCTTC
CASRPPGGIGYTF
>TRBV5-4|TRBD1|-|TRBJ2-7
TGTGCCAGCAGCTTAGAACAGGGGTCCTACGAGCAGTACTTC
CASSLEQGSYEQYF
>TRBV5-1|-|-|TRBJ2-1
TGCGCCAGCAGCGAGGCTACCTACAATGAGCAGTTCTTC
CASSEATYNEQFF